These 10 T cell receptor beta chains came from one sample sequenced in a study of blood T cell repertoires in COVID-19. Assay: immunoSEQ multiplex PCR; the TCRdb copy retains only in-frame clones and omits some. The repertoire consists of roughly 220,000 clones, with 80% to 85% occurring once and the leading ten covering around 20%. The material sequenced was peripheral blood. These receptors were taken from a man aged 25 to 40 with active or convalescent COVID-19.

V is TRBV28 and J is TRBJ1-2; D unclear. The CDR3 covers 13 residues. The ends were cut back, 3 bases at V and 2 bases at J, with 7 bases in the middle. CDR1 is MDHEN, CDR2 SYDVKM, per germline. CDR3 coding DNA: TGTGCCAGCAGTTTCGCGGGAAACTATGGCTACACCTTC. Translation: CASSFAGNYGYTF.

This chain connects TRBV3-1 (or the pseudogene TRBV3-2) to TRBJ1-4; D ambiguous. Germline assignment: CDR1 LGHDT and CDR2 YNNKEL (reference sequence). This CDR3 comprises 12 residues. V was shortened by 0 bases and J by 10 bases, with 6 bases between the two germline ends. The CDR3 nucleotides are TGTGCCAGCAGCCAAGAATCGGGAAAACTGTTTTTT. Protein sequence: CASSQESGKLFF.

In nucleotides, the CDR3 is TGTGCCAGCAGCATCCCCCGGTCACTAGCAAAAAATGAGCAGTTCTTC. Protein sequence: CASSIPRSLAKNEQFF. V and J are TRBV7-2 and TRBJ2-1; tentative D call: TRBD2 (6 bases). Per germline, CDR1 SGHTA and CDR2 FQGNSA. The CDR3 runs 16 residues. Trimming took 5 bases from V and 7 from J, leaving 21 bases between them. Looking up the rest from reference TRBV7-2 and TRBJ2-1 gives the full variable domain: GAGVSQSPSNKVTEKGKDVELRCDPISGHTALYWYRQSLGQGLEFLIYFQGNSAPDKSGLPSDRFSAERTGGSVSTLTIQRTQQEDSAVYLCASSIPRSLAKNEQFFGPGTRLTVL.

The chain has TRBV30 and TRBJ1-5; D is uncertain. Trimming took off 4 bases at V and 6 bases at J, with 10 bases between the two ends. Per the germline V gene, CDR1 is GTSNPN and CDR2 is SVGIG (reference sequence). The CDR3 length is 12 residues. CDR3 sequence: CAWNQQSQPQHF. CDR3 coding DNA: TGTGCCTGGAATCAACAAAGTCAGCCCCAGCATTTT.

The chain has TRBV4-1 and TRBJ1-5; D not resolved. This CDR3 spans 15 amino acids. Between the trimmed V and J ends, which lost 1 base and 1 base, there was a span of 8 bases. Germline V lookup: CDR1 MGHRA, CDR2 YSYEKL. CDR3 amino acids: CASSQAGGSNQPQHF. CDR3 in DNA: TGCGCCAGCAGCCAAGCGGGAGGCAGCAATCAGCCCCAGCATTTT.

This clone was seen only a few times. This chain connects TRBV15 to TRBJ1-5; no clear D. The CDR3 runs 14 residues. In germline, CDR1 is LNHNV, CDR2 YYDKDF (reference sequence). Trimming removed 9 bases at V and 3 bases at J, with 15 bases between. CDR3 residues: CATGGPNLNQPQHF. CDR3 sequence (DNA): TGTGCCACAGGAGGACCTAACCTCAATCAGCCCCAGCATTTT. Supplemented by reference TRBV15 and TRBJ1-5, the full variable domain reads DAMVIQNPRYQVTQFGKPVTLSCSQTLNHNVMYWYQQKSSQAPKLLFHYYDKDFNNEADTPDNFQSRRPNTSFCFLDIRSPGLGDTAMYLCATGGPNLNQPQHFGDGTRLSIL.

The V gene is TRBV5-1, the J gene TRBJ1-2; D might be TRBD1 (5 bases). V lost 2 bases, J lost 2 bases, and 10 bases lay in between. The germline V gene has CDR1 SGHRS and CDR2 YFSETQ. The CDR3 is 14 residues long. The CDR3 protein is CASSLDSWNYGYTF. In nucleotides, the CDR3 is TGCGCCAGCAGCTTAGACAGTTGGAACTATGGCTACACCTTC.

The V call is TRBV29-1, the J call TRBJ2-7; a weak D match, TRBD1 (5 bases). V dropped 4 bases and J dropped 7 bases, with 11 bases sitting between them. CDR1 and CDR2 from the germline V gene are SQVTM and ANQGSEA. The length of the CDR3 is 11 residues. CDR3 region: CSVADTWEQYF. The CDR3 coding sequence is TGCAGCGTTGCGGACACTTGGGAGCAGTACTTC.

This chain connects TRBV5-8 to TRBJ1-1; D possibly corresponds to TRBD1 (6 bases). CDR1 is SGHTS, CDR2 YDEGEE, per germline. This CDR3 is built from 14 residues. V lost 2 bases and J lost 6, with 14 bases in between. The CDR3 sequence is CASSFGSGHSEAFF. CDR3 bases: TGTGCCAGCAGCTTTGGGTCGGGACACTCTGAAGCTTTCTTT.

This clone was counted once. The rearrangement uses TRBV4-3 and TRBJ2-7; perhaps TRBD2 as D (5 bases). Deletions cut 0 bases from V and 6 bases from J, with 9 bases between. This CDR3 region has 13 residues. Per germline, CDR1 LGHNA and CDR2 YSLEER. This CDR3 reads CASSQDLGSEQYF. CDR3 nucleotides: TGCGCCAGCAGCCAAGATTTAGGGAGCGAGCAGTACTTC.